This T cell receptor (beta chain) is drawn from a study of blood T cell repertoires in COVID-19. Whole-study context: Italy, Spain and the United States were the sources of the convalescent and acute COVID-19 samples. PBMCs, B-cell-depleted T cells, or T cells were the source of the cDNA or gDNA that made up the material.

Germline-derived CDR1 and CDR2 are SGHNT and YYREEE (reference sequence). Trimming left V 0 bases short and J 2 bases short, with 6 bases between. The CDR3 has 15 residues. Original processing methods: Estimation of nucleated cell counts relied on the amplification of reference gene primers. Only in-frame clones appear in the TCRdb table, and some are missing; sequencing was by immunoSEQ multiplex PCR. That table furnishes V, J and clone size, whereas the DNA furnished D and trimming. The profile shows under 300,000 clones, roughly 84% of them singletons. The receptor comes from a woman between 50 and 59 years old who had been exposed to COVID-19. V and J are TRBV5-4 and TRBJ1-6; D not resolved. Sequenced: PBMCs or T cells enriched from blood (not recorded which). The DNA of the CDR3 is TGTGCCAGCAGCTTGGGGCAGGCCTATAATTCACCCCTCCACTTT. It translates to CASSLGQAYNSPLHF.